The 27 T cell receptor beta chains in this list originate from one sample, sequenced in a study of siplizumab effects on memory and regulatory T cells. The table came from immunoSEQ multiplex PCR; TCRdb's copy has only in-frame clones and leaves some out. The table lists fewer than 70,000 clones, over 70% of them singletons. Input material: Tregs sorted from blood. These TCRs come from a human donor in good health.

The CDR3 coding sequence is TGTGCCAGCAGCCCCAGGGACGGCTATGGCTACACCTTC. Translated, it gives CASSPRDGYGYTF. This chain uses TRBV7-2 with TRBJ1-2, with D possibly matching TRBD1 (5 bases). V gave up 5 bases and J gave up 4 bases, with 11 bases separating them. Germline CDR1 reads SGHTA; CDR2 reads FQGNSA. The CDR3 totals 13 residues. Complete variable domain (other parts from reference TRBV7-2 and TRBJ1-2): GAGVSQSPSNKVTEKGKDVELRCDPISGHTALYWYRQSLGQGLEFLIYFQGNSAPDKSGLPSDRFSAERTGGSVSTLTIQRTQQEDSAVYLCASSPRDGYGYTFGSGTRLTVV.

V and J are TRBV9 and TRBJ1-4; D is possibly TRBD1 (6 bases). Germline V gene lookup returns CDR1 SGDLS and CDR2 YYNGEE. Trimming took 3 bases from V and 5 from J, leaving 14 bases between them. This CDR3 is built from 15 residues. The CDR3 bases are TGTGCCAGCAGCGACCACCTTGACAGGAATGAAAAACTGTTTTTT. It yields the protein CASSDHLDRNEKLFF.

This clone was observed once. The chain combines TRBV5-1 with TRBJ2-5, with a possible D match to TRBD1 (6 bases). This CDR3 has 13 amino acids. Germline V CDR1 and CDR2: SGHRS, YFSETQ. V was pared by 2 bases and J by 3 bases, with 8 bases between. CDR3 sequence reads: CASSFAGEETQYF. The CDR3, as DNA: TGCGCCAGCAGCTTCGCAGGGGAAGAGACCCAGTACTTC.

This chain links TRBV18 with TRBJ2-7; perhaps TRBD2 as D (6 bases). Trimming left V 5 bases short and J 2 bases short, with 13 bases between. Germline CDR1 KGHSH, CDR2 LQKENI. This CDR3 is 14 amino acids long. The DNA for the CDR3 is TGTGCCAGCTCAACGGGACTTTCCGCCTACGAGCAGTACTTC. This sequence encodes CASSTGLSAYEQYF.

The chain is built from TRBV6-1 and TRBJ2-7, with 7 bases matching TRBD2. The CDR3 extends over 15 amino acids. Trimming took 2 bases from V and 3 from J; bases not matched to a gene: 7. Germline CDR1 reads MNHNS; CDR2 reads SASEGT. The CDR3: CASSELGASGYEQYF. CDR3 bases: TGTGCCAGCAGTGAACTCGGGGCTAGCGGCTACGAGCAGTACTTC.

The chain joins TRBV5-6 to TRBJ1-2; D gene uncertain. The germline V and J ends were trimmed by 0 bases and 1 base, with 13 bases remaining between them. This CDR3 is built from 16 residues. Germline V CDR1 and CDR2: SGHDT, YYEEEE. The CDR3 is CASSLGGTLGNYGYTF. In nucleotides, the CDR3 is TGTGCCAGCAGCTTGGGAGGAACCCTGGGTAACTATGGCTACACCTTC.

The rearrangement joins TRBV5-4 to TRBJ2-3; a weak D match, TRBD2 (7 bases). The CDR3 spans 15 residues. Germline assignment: CDR1 SGHNT and CDR2 YYREEE (reference sequence). Trimming pared 3 bases from V and 2 bases from J, leaving 13 bases between. CDR3 amino acids: CASSSGGALTDTQYF. The DNA for the CDR3 is TGTGCCAGCAGCTCTGGGGGGGCTCTCACAGATACGCAGTATTTT.

J is TRBJ2-5 and V is TRBV7-9; D could derive from TRBD1 or TRBD2 (5 bases each). CDR1 SEHNR and CDR2 FQNEAQ come from the germline V gene (reference sequence). The CDR3 is 14 amino acids. V was trimmed by 5 bases and J by 5 bases, leaving 15 bases between them. The CDR3 region has the DNA TGTGCCAGCAGCGGGGGTGGTGGATGGGAGACCCAGTACTTC. The encoded protein is CASSGGGGWETQYF.

This clone has only a few counts. The rearrangement uses TRBV11-2 and TRBJ2-4; D gene unclear. This CDR3 region has 13 residues. The germline gives CDR1 SGHAT, CDR2 FQNNGV. Deletions cut 5 bases from V and 1 base from J, with 6 bases between. CDR3 loop: CASSPLAKNIQYF. CDR3 sequence (DNA): TGTGCCAGCAGCCCTCTCGCCAAAAACATTCAGTACTTC.

The J gene is TRBJ1-1, the V gene TRBV18; D remains ambiguous. Trimming pared 3 bases from V and 2 bases from J, leaving 7 bases between. CDR1 is KGHSH, CDR2 LQKENI, per germline. This CDR3 is built from 13 residues. The DNA for the CDR3 is TGTGCCAGCTCACCCGACGGAAACACTGAAGCTTTCTTT. This encodes CASSPDGNTEAFF. Variable domain in full (rest from reference TRBV18 and TRBJ1-1): NAGVMQNPRHLVRRRGQEARLRCSPMKGHSHVYWYRQLPEEGLKFMVYLQKENIIDESGMPKERFSAEFPKEGPSILRIQQVVRGDSAAYFCASSPDGNTEAFFGQGTRLTVV.

The V call is TRBV7-9, the J call TRBJ2-1, with a tentative D call TRBD2 (6 bases). Trimming cost V 10 bases and J 12 bases, with 13 bases left between them. Germline values: CDR1 SEHNR, CDR2 FQNEAQ (reference sequence). The CDR3 is 10 residues long. The CDR3 nucleotides read TGTGCCAAGTTCCGGGACTCGCAGTTCTTC. It specifies CAKFRDSQFF.

The V gene is TRBV19, the J gene TRBJ1-1; D is uncertain. Germline assignment: CDR1 LNHDA and CDR2 SQIVND (reference sequence). With 6 bases removed from V and 6 bases from J, the gap between germline ends came to 14 bases. The CDR3 totals 13 residues. CDR3 in DNA: TGTGCCAGTAGCACAATAGCGGGCGCTGAAGCTTTCTTT. It specifies CASSTIAGAEAFF.

The genes are TRBV6-1 and TRBJ1-1; TRBD1 matches at 7 bases. Germline CDR1 MNHNS, CDR2 SASEGT. The V gene end was trimmed by 2 bases and the J gene end by 12 bases; junction bases not matched to a gene: 9. This CDR3 comprises 13 residues. CDR3 DNA: TGTGCCAGCAGTGAAACACAGGGGAGTTCGACTTTCTTT. It specifies CASSETQGSSTFF.

This rearrangement joins TRBV19 to TRBJ2-2; TRBD1 matches at 7 bases. The CDR3 covers 14 residues. CDR1 LNHDA and CDR2 SQIVND come from the germline V gene (reference sequence). The junction had 7 bases not matched to a gene; V was cut back by 7 bases and J by 5 bases. The CDR3 spells CASNKGAVTGELFF. CDR3 nucleotide sequence: TGTGCCAGTAATAAGGGGGCGGTTACCGGGGAGCTGTTTTTT.

The chain is built from TRBV19 and TRBJ2-1; tentatively, D is TRBD1 or TRBD2 (5 bases each). V was clipped by 6 bases and J by 0 bases, with 18 bases between them. CDR3 size: 17 residues. Germline V gene lookup returns CDR1 LNHDA and CDR2 SQIVND (reference sequence). The CDR3: CASSLGDAASSYNEQFF. In DNA form, the CDR3 reads TGTGCCAGTAGCCTAGGGGACGCGGCGAGCTCCTACAATGAGCAGTTCTTC.

The sample holds one count of this clone. The chain joins TRBV29-1 to TRBJ2-7; 11 bases line up with TRBD2. Germline V lookup: CDR1 SQVTM, CDR2 ANQGSEA. The trim removed 7 bases at V and 2 bases at J, leaving 10 bases unmatched. The CDR3 has 15 residues. The DNA for the CDR3 is TGCAGCGCCACGACTGGGACTAGCGGAACCTACGAGCAGTACTTC. This codes for CSATTGTSGTYEQYF.

This clone showed up just once. The CDR3 DNA sequence: TGTGCCAGCAGTTTAAGGGGGGGCCCGCTAGCGGGACCCTACGAGCAGTACTTC. It yields the protein CASSLRGGPLAGPYEQYF. J is TRBJ2-7 and V is TRBV28; 9 nucleotides match TRBD2. This CDR3 is built from 18 residues. The germline gives CDR1 MDHEN, CDR2 SYDVKM. The V segment lost 2 bases and the J segment 2 bases; nucleotides outside the gene matches: 13.

The chain is built from TRBV10-3 and TRBJ2-3; D may correspond to TRBD1 or TRBD2 (5 bases each). Trimming took off 11 bases at V and 2 bases at J, with 8 bases between the two ends. Germline V gene lookup returns CDR1 ENHRY and CDR2 SYGVKD. The CDR3 extends over 11 amino acids. The CDR3 coding sequence is TGTGCCTTGGGGGACACAGATACGCAGTATTTT. Translation gives CALGDTDTQYF.

The chain carries TRBV7-2 and TRBJ2-2, with 7 nucleotides matching TRBD2. The V segment lost 6 bases and the J segment 6 bases; nucleotides outside the gene matches: 10. Germline V gene sequence: CDR1 SGHTA, CDR2 FQGNSA. This CDR3 contains 15 residues. The CDR3 sequence is CASREGGSWAGELFF. CDR3 coding DNA: TGTGCCAGCAGGGAGGGCGGGAGCTGGGCCGGGGAGCTGTTTTTT.

The chain combines TRBV4-2 with TRBJ1-1; perhaps TRBD1 as D (5 bases). Per germline, CDR1 LGHNA and CDR2 YNFKEQ. The germline V and J ends were trimmed by 0 bases and 1 base, with 12 bases remaining between them. This CDR3 comprises 16 residues. The CDR3 coding sequence is TGTGCCAGCAGCCAAGAGGCGACAGTCGGGAACACTGAAGCTTTCTTT. Translation gives CASSQEATVGNTEAFF.

The chain employs TRBV29-1 and TRBJ1-2; possibly TRBD1 for D (5 bases). V was clipped by 7 bases and J by 7 bases, with 16 bases between them. CDR1 and CDR2 (germline): SQVTM, ANQGSEA. The CDR3 extends over 12 amino acids. CDR3 in amino acids: CSAPGGYGGYTF. For the CDR3, the DNA is TGCAGCGCTCCTGGGGGGTATGGTGGCTACACCTTC.

On this clone: Its ends do not fully match the called genes, so a read error is possible. The genes are TRBV5-1 and TRBJ2-1; 16 nucleotides match TRBD2. This CDR3 comprises 16 residues. Germline lookup yields CDR1 SGHRS and CDR2 YFSETQ. CDR3 region: CVSSLGLAGGYNEQFF. In DNA form, the CDR3 reads TGCGTCAGCAGCTTGGGACTAGCGGGAGGGTACAATGAGCAGTTCTTC. The full variable domain, its missing parts supplied by reference TRBV5-1 and TRBJ2-1, is KAGVTQTPRYLIKTRGQQVTLSCSPISGHRSVSWYQQTPGQGLQFLFEYFSETQRNKGNFPGRFSGRQFSNSRSEMNVSTLELGDSALYLCVSSLGLAGGYNEQFFGPGTRLTVL.

The chain joins TRBV5-5 to TRBJ1-4; D not certain. CDR3 length: 13 residues. CDR1 and CDR2 (germline): SGHKS, YYEKEE (reference sequence). V lost 6 bases and J lost 2, with 8 bases in between. CDR3 residues: CASTLGTNEKLFF. The CDR3 DNA is TGTGCCAGCACCCTCGGGACTAATGAAAAACTGTTTTTT.

The V and J genes are TRBV29-1 and TRBJ2-7; 11 bases are shared with TRBD2. CDR3 length: 15 residues. The J segment lost 5 bases and the V segment lost 7 bases, leaving 13 bases of the junction unmatched. The germline V gene encodes CDR1 SQVTM and CDR2 ANQGSEA. This CDR3 is CSALGNGLAGHEQYF. The CDR3 DNA follows: TGCAGCGCCCTGGGGAACGGACTAGCGGGCCACGAGCAGTACTTC.

CDR3 sequence reads: CAIRETGRNEQFF. Written as DNA, the CDR3 is TGTGCCATCAGGGAGACAGGGAGGAATGAGCAGTTCTTC. The rearrangement links TRBV10-3 to TRBJ2-1, with TRBD1 as a possible D gene (7 bases). Germline CDR1 reads ENHRY; CDR2 reads SYGVKD. The CDR3 sequence is 13 residues long. V dropped 6 bases and J dropped 7 bases, with 13 bases sitting between them.

This chain uses TRBV5-6 with TRBJ2-7; D perhaps matches TRBD1 (5 bases). The germline CDR1 and CDR2 sequences are SGHDT and YYEEEE. V was pared by 1 base and J by 2 bases, with 13 bases between. The CDR3 totals 15 residues. The chain's CDR3 is CASSLWIGATYEQYF. The CDR3, as DNA: TGTGCCAGCAGCTTGTGGATTGGGGCTACCTACGAGCAGTACTTC.

V and J are TRBV6-1 and TRBJ1-1; 10 nucleotides agree with TRBD1. The V segment lost 1 base and the J segment 7 bases; nucleotides outside the gene matches: 6. The CDR3 spans 15 residues. CDR1 and CDR2 from the germline V gene are MNHNS and SASEGT. The CDR3 region is CASSEGWDRGLEAFF. In DNA, the CDR3 is TGTGCCAGCAGTGAAGGGTGGGACAGGGGCCTTGAAGCTTTCTTT.